These 5 T cell receptor beta chains were sequenced from one sample in a study of shared clonotypes between healthy human individuals. Sequencing used immunoSEQ multiplex PCR; TCRdb keeps in-frame clones, though not all of them. The sample includes 2 million to 2.5 million clones, approximately 94% seen only once; the top ten take over 1.5%. The naive CD8 population came from CD45RO-negative cells selected for CCR7, without terminally differentiated effector memory CD45RA+ cells. Source material: naive CD8+ T cells from PBMCs. Every receptor here comes from a man between 18 and 35 years old in good health. Some clones in this sample may be carry-over from other donors' samples.

The gene calls are TRBV7-9 and TRBJ1-2, with D uncertain. CDR3 size: 12 residues. V gave up 1 base and J gave up 8 bases, with 8 bases separating them. Germline lookup yields CDR1 SEHNR and CDR2 FQNEAQ (reference sequence). CDR3 in amino acids: CASSLVGRGYTF. The CDR3 DNA reads TGTGCCAGCAGCTTAGTGGGGAGGGGCTACACCTTC.

In regard to this clone: Distinct nucleotide sequences in the sample also encode this CDR3. This rearrangement joins TRBV27 to TRBJ2-7; either TRBD1 or TRBD2 may fit D (5 bases each). CDR3 length equals 14 residues. V dropped 2 bases and J dropped 3 bases, with 11 bases sitting between them. Germline loops: CDR1 MNHEY, CDR2 SMNVEV (reference sequence). CDR3 sequence reads: CASSLRGDLYEQYF. In DNA form, the CDR3 reads TGTGCCAGCAGTTTACGAGGGGACCTCTACGAGCAGTACTTC.

The chain joins TRBV30 to TRBJ2-1; 9 positions agree with TRBD2. The germline V gene has CDR1 GTSNPN and CDR2 SVGIG (reference sequence). The CDR3 has 13 residues. V dropped 6 bases and J dropped 4; count of bases not matched to a gene: 4. Here the CDR3 reads CACASGTYNEQFF. CDR3 DNA: TGTGCCTGTGCTAGCGGGACGTACAATGAGCAGTTCTTC.

The chain links TRBV30 to TRBJ1-2; D not certain. Trimming cost V 2 bases and J 7 bases, with 8 bases left between them. This CDR3 has 11 amino acids. Germline assignment: CDR1 GTSNPN and CDR2 SVGIG (reference sequence). CDR3 in DNA: TGTGCCTGGAGTATTACCGGTGGCTACACCTTC. As protein: CAWSITGGYTF.

CDR3 sequence (DNA): TGTGCCAGCAGCAAAAGGGGCAGGCCTAGCGGGGCCGTGGGGTTC. Its protein product is CASSKRGRPSGAVGF. This rearrangement joins TRBV21-1 to TRBJ2-7; the table's D call, TRBD2, has no DNA check behind it. TRBV21-1 is listed as a pseudogene. This CDR3 region has 15 residues.